The clone carrying this T cell receptor (beta chain) was counted many times. This sample is drawn from a study of regulatory T cells in long-lasting Graves disease. CDR1 is SGDLS and CDR2 is YYNGEE in the germline V gene. The CDR3 sequence is 16 residues long. Deletions cut 0 bases from V and 5 bases from J, with 17 bases between. In building TCR beta libraries, iRepertoire HTBI primers were used together with Arm-PCR of CDR3 regions. TCRdb used MiXCR to reprocess the multiplex PCR reads, holding one entry per CDR3 protein. The sample holds roughly 360,000 distinct CDR3 sequences; approximately 12% are singletons and the top ten take under 20%. Time point noted: newly diagnosed GD, antithyroid drugs for less than 3 months. There was RNA extracted from PBMCs, and the TCR library was made from it. Peripheral blood, at roughly 10 milliliters, went into EDTA tubes. The sample also formed part of further work on T cells in Graves' hyperthyroidism and ophthalmopathy. That report notes: Criteria for exclusion of patients were uncontrolled infection, other autoimmune disease, pregnancy or lactation. The HTBI primer set drove a first-round RT-PCR of the TCR CDR3.

The chain has TRBV9 and TRBJ2-5; D might be TRBD1 (5 bases). The receptor was isolated from a woman aged 18-30 years with Graves disease. The material was peripheral blood mononuclear cells (PBMCs), obtained at new diagnosis, from a patient treated with antithyroid drugs. The CDR3 here is CASSVDIGDVSETQYF. For the CDR3, the DNA is TGTGCCAGCAGCGTAGATATAGGGGATGTTTCGGAGACCCAGTACTTC.